The T cell receptor beta chain described here comes from a study of response to subunit inactivated influenza vaccine. Germline assignment: CDR1 DFQATT and CDR2 SNEGSKA (reference sequence). V lost 5 bases to trimming and J lost 2 bases, with 16 bases between them. The CDR3 spans 16 residues. In TCRdb, the RT-PCR reads were re-called with MiXCR into one record per CDR3 protein. The table lists roughly 650,000 distinct CDR3 sequences, about 15% of them singletons, with 11% in the top ten. The specimen was PBMCs from blood, collected approximately 13 days after vaccination. The V gene is TRBV20-1, the J gene TRBJ2-6, with D possibly matching TRBD2 (6 bases). This TCR came from a man aged 45-65 years who received an inactivated influenza vaccine. In DNA, the CDR3 is TGCAGTGCTGGGAGCGGGCCCTTAGCTGGGGCCAACGTCCTGACTTTC. This translates into CSAGSGPLAGANVLTF.